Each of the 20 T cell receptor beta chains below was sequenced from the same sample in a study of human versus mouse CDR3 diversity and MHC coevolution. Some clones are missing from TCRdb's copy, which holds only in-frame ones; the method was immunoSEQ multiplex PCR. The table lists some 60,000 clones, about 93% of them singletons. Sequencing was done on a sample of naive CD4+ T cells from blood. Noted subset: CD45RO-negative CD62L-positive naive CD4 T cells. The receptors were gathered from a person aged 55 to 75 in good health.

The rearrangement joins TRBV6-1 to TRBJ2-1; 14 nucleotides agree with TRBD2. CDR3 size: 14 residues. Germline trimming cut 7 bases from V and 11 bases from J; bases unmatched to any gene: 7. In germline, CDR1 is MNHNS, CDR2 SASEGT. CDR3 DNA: TGTGCCAGCAACCCGGGACTAGCGGGAGAGCAGCAGTTCTTC. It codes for CASNPGLAGEQQFF.

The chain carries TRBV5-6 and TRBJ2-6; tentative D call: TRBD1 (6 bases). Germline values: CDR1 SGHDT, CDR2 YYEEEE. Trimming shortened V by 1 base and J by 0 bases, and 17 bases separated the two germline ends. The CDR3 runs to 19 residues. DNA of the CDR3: TGTGCCAGCAGCTTGCTTTCAGAAACAGGGAGCTCTGGGGCCAACGTCCTGACTTTC. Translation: CASSLLSETGSSGANVLTF.

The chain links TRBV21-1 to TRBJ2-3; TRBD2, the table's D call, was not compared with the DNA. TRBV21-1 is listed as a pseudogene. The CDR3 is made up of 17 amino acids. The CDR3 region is CASSKGGLAEGRDTQYF. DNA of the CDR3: TGTGCCAGCAGCAAAGGGGGACTAGCGGAGGGACGAGATACGCAGTATTTT.

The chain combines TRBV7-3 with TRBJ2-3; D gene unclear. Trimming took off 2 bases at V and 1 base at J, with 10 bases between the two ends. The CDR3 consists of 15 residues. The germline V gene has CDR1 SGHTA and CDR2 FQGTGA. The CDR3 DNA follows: TGTGCCAGCAGCTTATTGTACGGTGGCACAGATACGCAGTATTTT. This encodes CASSLLYGGTDTQYF.

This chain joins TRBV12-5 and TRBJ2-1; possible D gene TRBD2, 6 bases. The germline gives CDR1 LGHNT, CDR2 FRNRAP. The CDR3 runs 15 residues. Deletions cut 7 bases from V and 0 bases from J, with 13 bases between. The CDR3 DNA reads TGTGCTAGTGCCCCCGGGACTCTCTCCTACAATGAGCAGTTCTTC. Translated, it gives CASAPGTLSYNEQFF.

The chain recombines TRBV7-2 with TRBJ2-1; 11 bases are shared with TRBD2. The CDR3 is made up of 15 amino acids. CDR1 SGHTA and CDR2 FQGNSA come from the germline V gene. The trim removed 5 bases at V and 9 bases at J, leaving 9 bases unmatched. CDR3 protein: CASSRNSGGGSEQFF. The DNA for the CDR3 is TGTGCCAGCAGCCGTAATAGCGGGGGGGGGAGTGAGCAGTTCTTC.

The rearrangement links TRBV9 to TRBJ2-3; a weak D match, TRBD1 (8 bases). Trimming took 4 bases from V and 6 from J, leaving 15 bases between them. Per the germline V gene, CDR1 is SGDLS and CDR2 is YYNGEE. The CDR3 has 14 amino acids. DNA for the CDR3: TGTGCCAGCAGCCCTCACAGGGGGGGGGATACGCAGTATTTT. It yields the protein CASSPHRGGDTQYF.

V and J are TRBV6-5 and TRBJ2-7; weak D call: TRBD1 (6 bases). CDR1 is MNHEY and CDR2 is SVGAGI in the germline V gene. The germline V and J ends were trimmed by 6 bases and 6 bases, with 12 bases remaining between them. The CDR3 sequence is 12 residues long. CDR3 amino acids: CASRSSTGEQYF. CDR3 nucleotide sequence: TGTGCCAGCAGATCATCGACAGGCGAGCAGTACTTC.

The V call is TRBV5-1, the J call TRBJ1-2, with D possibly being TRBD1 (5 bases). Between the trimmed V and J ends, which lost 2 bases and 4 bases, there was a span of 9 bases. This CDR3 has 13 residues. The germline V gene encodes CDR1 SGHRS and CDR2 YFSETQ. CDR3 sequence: CASSFGGGYGYTF. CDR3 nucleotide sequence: TGCGCCAGCAGCTTTGGGGGGGGCTATGGCTACACCTTC.

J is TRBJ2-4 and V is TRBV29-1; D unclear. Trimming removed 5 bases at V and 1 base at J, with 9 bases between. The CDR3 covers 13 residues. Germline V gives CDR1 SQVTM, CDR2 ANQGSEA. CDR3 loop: CSVFGEAKNIQYF. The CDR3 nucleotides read TGCAGCGTTTTTGGAGAGGCCAAAAACATTCAGTACTTC.

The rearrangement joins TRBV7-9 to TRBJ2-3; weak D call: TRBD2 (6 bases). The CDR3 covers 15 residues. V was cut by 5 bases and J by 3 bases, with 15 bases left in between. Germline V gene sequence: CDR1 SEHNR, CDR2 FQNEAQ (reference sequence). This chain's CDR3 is CASSPRGVGTDTQYF. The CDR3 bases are TGTGCCAGCAGCCCGCGGGGCGTCGGGACAGATACGCAGTATTTT. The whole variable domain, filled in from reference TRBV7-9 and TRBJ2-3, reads DTGVSQNPRHKITKRGQNVTFRCDPISEHNRLYWYRQTLGQGPEFLTYFQNEAQLEKSRLLSDRFSAERPKGSFSTLEIQRTEQGDSAMYLCASSPRGVGTDTQYFGPGTRLTVL.

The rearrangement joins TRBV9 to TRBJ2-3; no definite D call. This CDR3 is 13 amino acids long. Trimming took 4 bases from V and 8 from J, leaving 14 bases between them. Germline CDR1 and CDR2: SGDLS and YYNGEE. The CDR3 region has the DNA TGTGCCAGCAGCTCGACTGTTCAAGGTACGCAGTATTTT. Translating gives CASSSTVQGTQYF.

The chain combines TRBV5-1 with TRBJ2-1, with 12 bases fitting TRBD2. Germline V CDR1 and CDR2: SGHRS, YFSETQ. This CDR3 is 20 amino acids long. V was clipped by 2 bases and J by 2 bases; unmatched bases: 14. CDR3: CASSFWGLTSGSPAYNEQFF. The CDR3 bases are TGCGCCAGCAGCTTTTGGGGCCTGACTAGCGGGAGTCCCGCCTACAATGAGCAGTTCTTC.

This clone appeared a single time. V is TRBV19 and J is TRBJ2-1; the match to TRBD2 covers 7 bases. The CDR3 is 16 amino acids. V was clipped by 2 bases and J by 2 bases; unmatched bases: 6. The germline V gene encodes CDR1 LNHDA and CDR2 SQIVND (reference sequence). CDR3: CASSIRLAEPYNEQFF. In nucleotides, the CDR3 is TGTGCCAGTAGTATAAGGCTAGCGGAACCCTACAATGAGCAGTTCTTC.

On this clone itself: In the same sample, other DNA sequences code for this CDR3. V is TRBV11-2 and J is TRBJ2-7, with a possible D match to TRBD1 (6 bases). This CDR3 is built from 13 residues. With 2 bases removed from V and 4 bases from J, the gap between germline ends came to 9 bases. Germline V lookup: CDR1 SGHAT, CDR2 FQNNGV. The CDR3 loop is CASSLLGGYEQYF. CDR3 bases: TGTGCCAGCAGCTTATTAGGGGGTTACGAGCAGTACTTC.

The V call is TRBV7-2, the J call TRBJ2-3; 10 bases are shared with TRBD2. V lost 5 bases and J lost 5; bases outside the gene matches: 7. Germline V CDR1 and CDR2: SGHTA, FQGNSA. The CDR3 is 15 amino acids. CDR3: CASSPRTSGRDTQYF. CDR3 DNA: TGTGCCAGCAGCCCCCGGACTAGCGGCCGAGATACGCAGTATTTT.

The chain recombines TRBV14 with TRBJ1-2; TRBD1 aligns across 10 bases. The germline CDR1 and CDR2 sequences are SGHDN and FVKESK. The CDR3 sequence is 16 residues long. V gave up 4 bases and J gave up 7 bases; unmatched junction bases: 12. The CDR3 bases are TGTGCCAGCAGCCCGGGACAGGGGCTTCAGGGAGGTGGCTACACCTTC. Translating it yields CASSPGQGLQGGGYTF. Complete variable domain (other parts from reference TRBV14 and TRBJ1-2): EAGVTQFPSHSVIEKGQTVTLRCDPISGHDNLYWYRRVMGKEIKFLLHFVKESKQDESGMPNNRFLAERTGGTYSTLKVQPAELEDSGVYFCASSPGQGLQGGGYTFGSGTRLTVV.

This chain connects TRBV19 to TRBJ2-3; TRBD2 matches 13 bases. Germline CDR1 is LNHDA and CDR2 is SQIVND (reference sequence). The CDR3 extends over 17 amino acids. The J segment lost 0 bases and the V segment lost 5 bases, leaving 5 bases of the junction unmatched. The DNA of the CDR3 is TGTGCCAGTAGTTTACCGGGACTAGCGGGAAGCACAGATACGCAGTATTTT. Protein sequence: CASSLPGLAGSTDTQYF.

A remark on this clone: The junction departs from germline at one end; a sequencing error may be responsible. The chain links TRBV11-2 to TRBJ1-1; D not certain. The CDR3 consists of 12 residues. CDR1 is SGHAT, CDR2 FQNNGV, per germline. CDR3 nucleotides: TGTGCCAGCAGCTTAGGGACTGGACCCAGGCGTTTT. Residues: CASSLGTGPRRF.

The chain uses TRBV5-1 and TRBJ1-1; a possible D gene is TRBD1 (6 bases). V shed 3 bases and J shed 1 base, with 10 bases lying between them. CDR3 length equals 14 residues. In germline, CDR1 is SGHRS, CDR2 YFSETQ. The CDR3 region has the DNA TGCGCCAGCAGCTCAGGGGCGAAGAACACTGAAGCTTTCTTT. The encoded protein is CASSSGAKNTEAFF.